This passage covers 26 T cell receptor beta chains from one sample sequenced in a study of blood T cells in healthy people across ages. Primed by a sample-barcoded 5' primer and a J-beta primer mix, a second PCR proceeded for 7 to 11 cycles. Via MiXCR, TCRdb re-called the 5' RACE reads, giving one row per CDR3 protein. The sample comprises roughly 1,000,000 distinct CDR3 sequences, approximately 25% of which are singletons, and about 0.8% rests with the top ten. The same data also contributed to another study, on T cells of mothers and their children.

The sample consisted of blood. The receptor set was obtained from a girl aged 2-10 years in good health.

The chain combines TRBV7-2 with TRBJ2-7, with D unclear. The length of the CDR3 is 14 residues. Trimming cost V 2 bases and J 0 bases, with 8 bases left between them. The V gene's germline CDR1 is SGHTA and CDR2 FQGNSA. For the CDR3, the DNA is TGTGCCAGCAGCTTAACCATGATCTCCTACGAGCAGTACTTC. Translation: CASSLTMISYEQYF. Drawing the rest from reference TRBV7-2 and TRBJ2-7, the complete variable domain is GAGVSQSPSNKVTEKGKDVELRCDPISGHTALYWYRQSLGQGLEFLIYFQGNSAPDKSGLPSDRFSAERTGGSVSTLTIQRTQQEDSAVYLCASSLTMISYEQYFGPGTRLTVT.

This rearrangement joins TRBV4-1 to TRBJ1-6, with 8 bases identical to TRBD1. Germline loops: CDR1 MGHRA, CDR2 YSYEKL. The CDR3 loop spans 15 amino acids. With V trimmed by 2 bases and J by 10 bases, 7 bases remained unmatched. The CDR3 sequence: CASSQPRTGRSPLHF. The CDR3 coding sequence is TGCGCCAGCAGCCAACCTCGGACAGGGAGGTCACCCCTCCACTTT.

The CDR3 is CSVDSGLAGTDEQFF. Written as DNA, the CDR3 is TGCAGCGTTGATTCGGGGCTAGCGGGAACCGATGAGCAGTTCTTC. The chain carries TRBV29-1 and TRBJ2-1; TRBD2 aligns across 9 bases. Trimming took 3 bases from V and 8 from J; bases not matched to a gene: 11. This CDR3 region has 15 residues. The germline V gene encodes CDR1 SQVTM and CDR2 ANQGSEA.

The V and J genes are TRBV29-1 and TRBJ1-1, with D maybe TRBD1 (5 bases). The CDR3 sequence is 13 residues long. V was trimmed by 6 bases and J by 3 bases, leaving 14 bases between them. CDR1 and CDR2 (germline): SQVTM, ANQGSEA. CDR3 region: CSVGDLRDTEAFF. For the CDR3, the DNA is TGCAGCGTCGGGGATCTCAGGGACACTGAAGCTTTCTTT.

The V call is TRBV9, the J call TRBJ1-1; 7 bases are a match to TRBD1. This CDR3 contains 15 residues. Germline V gene lookup returns CDR1 SGDLS and CDR2 YYNGEE. V lost 2 bases, J lost 3 bases, and 7 bases stayed unmatched. CDR3 sequence reads: CASSVGDSSYTEAFF. The CDR3, as DNA: TGTGCCAGCAGCGTGGGGGACAGCAGCTACACTGAAGCTTTCTTT.

V gene TRBV20-1 combines with J gene TRBJ2-7; D gene ambiguous. The CDR3 spans 15 residues. With 0 bases removed from V and 3 bases from J, the gap between germline ends came to 15 bases. Germline CDR1 reads DFQATT; CDR2 reads SNEGSKA (reference sequence). Here the CDR3 DNA reads TGCAGTGCTAGAGACCCCATGGGCATAGGCTACGAGCAGTACTTC. Residues: CSARDPMGIGYEQYF.

This clonotype was seen a handful of times. V usage is TRBV5-1 and J usage is TRBJ2-2; 7 bases agree with TRBD1. The V gene's germline CDR1 is SGHRS and CDR2 YFSETQ. The CDR3 spans 18 residues. V was clipped by 4 bases and J by 4 bases; unmatched bases: 16. CDR3 residues: CASSPQERQGLGTGELFF. The CDR3 DNA is TGCGCCAGCAGCCCACAAGAGCGACAGGGATTGGGCACCGGGGAGCTGTTTTTT.

This clonotype was observed at least ten times. This chain uses TRBV4-1 with TRBJ2-5; D is unresolved. Judging by the DNA end, TRBJ2-7 fits better; the J call may be wrong. The V gene's germline CDR1 is MGHRA and CDR2 YSYEKL. CDR3 length equals 14 residues. The CDR3 DNA reads as TGCGCCAGCAGCCAATTAGTTGGGCGCTACGAGCAGTACTTC. This encodes CASSQLVGRYEQYF.

The chain combines TRBV6-1 with TRBJ2-6; TRBD2 might be the D (6 bases). This CDR3 has 20 residues. Germline V CDR1 and CDR2: MNHNS, SASEGT. Trimming pared 6 bases from V and 0 bases from J, leaving 24 bases between. CDR3 sequence reads: CASSPRSRWTDYSGANVLTF. The DNA of the CDR3 is TGTGCCAGCAGCCCCCGGTCCCGTTGGACGGACTACTCTGGGGCCAACGTCCTGACTTTC.

The chain carries TRBV7-6 and TRBJ2-2; tentatively, D is TRBD1 or TRBD2 (6 bases each). The germline V gene encodes CDR1 SGHVS and CDR2 FNYEAQ. The CDR3 loop spans 14 amino acids. V shed 10 bases and J shed 6 bases, with 18 bases lying between them. The CDR3 coding sequence is TGTGCCACCCCAGGGGCGCGGGGTTCCGGGGAGCTGTTTTTT. This encodes CATPGARGSGELFF.

The sample holds many counts of this clonotype. The chain links TRBV7-2 to TRBJ1-3; no clear D. Trimming left V 5 bases short and J 4 bases short, with 18 bases between. The CDR3 sequence is 16 residues long. Germline values: CDR1 SGHTA, CDR2 FQGNSA. The CDR3 loop is CASSPFPRPTGNTIYF. The CDR3 nucleotides read TGTGCCAGCAGCCCGTTCCCGAGACCTACGGGAAACACCATATATTTT. Together with reference TRBV7-2 and TRBJ1-3, the CDR3 gives the full variable domain: GAGVSQSPSNKVTEKGKDVELRCDPISGHTALYWYRQSLGQGLEFLIYFQGNSAPDKSGLPSDRFSAERTGGSVSTLTIQRTQQEDSAVYLCASSPFPRPTGNTIYFGEGSWLTVV.

The genes are TRBV29-1 and TRBJ2-1; D uncertain. The V gene lost 4 bases and the J gene lost 6 bases, with 13 bases spanning the gap. The germline V gene encodes CDR1 SQVTM and CDR2 ANQGSEA. The CDR3 extends over 13 amino acids. CDR3 nucleotides: TGCAGCGTTGCCCAGGCCGTGGGCAATGAGCAGTTCTTC. Protein: CSVAQAVGNEQFF.

The chain recombines TRBV7-2 with TRBJ2-1, with 7 nucleotides matching TRBD2. Germline-derived CDR1 and CDR2 are SGHTA and FQGNSA. V lost 3 bases to trimming and J lost 4 bases; unmatched junction nucleotides: 6. The length of the CDR3 is 15 residues. The CDR3: CASSFKAGFYNEQFF. DNA of the CDR3: TGTGCCAGCAGCTTTAAAGCGGGGTTTTACAATGAGCAGTTCTTC.

The J gene is TRBJ2-7, the V gene TRBV7-2, with a possible D match to TRBD2 (5 bases). The length of the CDR3 is 15 residues. V was trimmed by 5 bases and J by 0 bases, leaving 14 bases between them. CDR1 and CDR2 (germline): SGHTA, FQGNSA. The CDR3 DNA sequence: TGTGCCAGCAGCCCACACGGGATGGCCTCCTACGAGCAGTACTTC. It codes for CASSPHGMASYEQYF.

This clonotype was recorded a few times. The J gene is TRBJ2-3, the V gene TRBV5-1; D gene unclear. Trimming shortened V by 5 bases and J by 6 bases, and 13 bases separated the two germline ends. The CDR3 loop spans 13 amino acids. Germline CDR1 and CDR2: SGHRS and YFSETQ. The CDR3 nucleotides read TGCGCCAGCAGGCTCCTGTTTACGGATACGCAGTATTTT. Protein: CASRLLFTDTQYF.

The chain is built from TRBV20-1 and TRBJ2-4, with D unresolved. V gave up 0 bases and J gave up 6 bases, with 15 bases separating them. The CDR3 length is 15 residues. CDR1 and CDR2 (germline): DFQATT, SNEGSKA (reference sequence). Here the CDR3 DNA reads TGCAGTGCTAGAGATTTTGGAGCGTTAGGAAACATTCAGTACTTC. Residues: CSARDFGALGNIQYF.

This clonotype has just one count. CDR3 protein: CSAVRTGGLDTQYF. In nucleotides, the CDR3 is TGCAGTGCTGTTCGGACAGGGGGCTTAGATACGCAGTATTTT. This chain links TRBV20-1 with TRBJ2-3; 11 bases align to TRBD1. CDR3 size: 14 residues. The germline V gene has CDR1 DFQATT and CDR2 SNEGSKA (reference sequence). V lost 5 bases and J lost 5; bases outside the gene matches: 6.

The chain carries TRBV20-1 and TRBJ1-5; no reliable D call. The V gene's germline CDR1 is DFQATT and CDR2 SNEGSKA (reference sequence). This CDR3 contains 13 residues. The V end was cut by 2 bases, the J end by 1 base, with 6 bases between. CDR3 coding DNA: TGCAGTGCTAGACAGGCAAGCAATCAGCCCCAGCATTTT. It codes for CSARQASNQPQHF.

This clonotype was observed a few times. The chain carries TRBV7-9 and TRBJ1-2; D may be TRBD1 (5 bases). CDR3 length: 13 residues. V was cut by 5 bases and J by 8 bases, with 15 bases left in between. In germline, CDR1 is SEHNR, CDR2 FQNEAQ (reference sequence). The CDR3 bases are TGTGCCAGCAGCCCACCCGGGGGGTCGGGCTACACCTTC. Translated, it gives CASSPPGGSGYTF.

V is TRBV4-3 and J is TRBJ2-5, with D perhaps matching TRBD2 (5 bases). The CDR3 is made up of 16 amino acids. V shed 2 bases and J shed 2 bases, with 15 bases lying between them. Germline CDR1 is LGHNA and CDR2 is YSLEER. The CDR3 sequence is CASSQRLASGQETQYF. The CDR3 nucleotides are TGCGCCAGCAGCCAACGCCTTGCAAGCGGACAAGAGACCCAGTACTTC.

This clonotype was counted between two and nine times. This chain's CDR3 is CSVWTEIYGYTF. In DNA form, the CDR3 reads TGCAGCGTTTGGACGGAAATATATGGCTACACCTTC. The V call is TRBV29-1, the J call TRBJ1-2; D not certain. Between the trimmed V and J ends, which lost 5 bases and 5 bases, there was a span of 12 bases. The CDR3 runs to 12 residues. The V gene's germline CDR1 is SQVTM and CDR2 ANQGSEA.

Only a few counts were recorded for this clonotype. The chain uses TRBV27 and TRBJ1-4; unclear D gene. This CDR3 has 14 residues. CDR1 is MNHEY and CDR2 is SMNVEV in the germline V gene (reference sequence). Deletions cut 2 bases from V and 7 bases from J, with 11 bases between. As DNA, the CDR3 is TGTGCCAGCAGTTTACTCCCAAGGACTGAAAAACTGTTTTTT. Translation gives CASSLLPRTEKLFF.

This clonotype occurred a few times. The chain carries TRBV21-1 and TRBJ2-7; the table calls TRBD1, which could not be checked here. TRBV21-1 is a pseudogene segment. The CDR3 runs to 13 residues. The CDR3 here is CTSSNTGSRKQYF. The CDR3 DNA is TGTACCAGCAGCAATACAGGGTCTAGGAAGCAGTACTTC.

This clonotype has only a few counts. The V and J genes are TRBV12-3 or TRBV12-4 and TRBJ2-5; maybe TRBD1 (6 bases). The V end was cut by 6 bases, the J end by 2 bases, with 16 bases between. The CDR3 runs 15 residues. The CDR3 region has the DNA TGTGCCAGCAGAGCAACGGGACATAAACAAGAGACCCAGTACTTC. Protein sequence: CASRATGHKQETQYF.

This chain connects TRBV4-3 to TRBJ1-2, with 7 bases that match TRBD1. With 0 bases clipped from V and 8 bases from J, the junction kept 6 bases outside the gene matches. Per germline, CDR1 LGHNA and CDR2 YSLEER. This CDR3 has 14 residues. The DNA for the CDR3 is TGCGCCAGCAGCCAAGAGCGCAGGGGGGAGGGCTACACCTTC. Protein: CASSQERRGEGYTF.

The chain uses TRBV7-2 and TRBJ1-5; D gene uncertain. CDR3 length: 15 amino acids. Germline V gene sequence: CDR1 SGHTA, CDR2 FQGNSA. V shed 2 bases and J shed 7 bases, with 15 bases lying between them. CDR3 sequence: CASSLMGGDRQPQHF. CDR3 nucleotide sequence: TGTGCCAGCAGCTTAATGGGCGGAGATCGACAGCCCCAGCATTTT.